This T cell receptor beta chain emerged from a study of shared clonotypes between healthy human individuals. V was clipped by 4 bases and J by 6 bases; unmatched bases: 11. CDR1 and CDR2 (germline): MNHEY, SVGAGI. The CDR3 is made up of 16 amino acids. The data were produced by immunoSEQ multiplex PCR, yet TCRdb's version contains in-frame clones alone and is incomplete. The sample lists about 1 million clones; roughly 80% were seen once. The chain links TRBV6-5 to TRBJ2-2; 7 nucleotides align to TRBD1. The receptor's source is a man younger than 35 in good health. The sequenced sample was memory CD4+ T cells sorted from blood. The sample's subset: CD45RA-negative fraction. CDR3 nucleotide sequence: TGTGCCAGCAGTTCCACGGGGACAGTCATCGCCGGGGAGCTGTTTTTT. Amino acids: CASSSTGTVIAGELFF.